Listed here is a single T cell receptor beta chain. Its specificity is not known. The authors ran a second PCR of about 7 to 12 cycles using a sample-barcoded 5' primer and a J-beta primer mix. Individual samples furnished no less than 3 million CDR3-containing paired-end reads apiece. TCRdb reprocessed the 5' RACE reads via MiXCR and lists one record per CDR3 protein. The data show around 1.5 million distinct CDR3 sequences, with about 31% seen just once and roughly 10% held by the top ten. Drawing of peripheral blood yielded roughly 9.8 milliliters from each donor. Germline V lookup: CDR1 SGHRS, CDR2 YFSETQ. V lost 5 bases, J lost 2 bases, and 13 bases lay in between. The CDR3 consists of 14 residues. The data derive from a study of blood T cells in healthy people across ages. Study outcomes and limitations: More naive CD4+ cells and higher diversity marked long-lived donors relative to aged donors.

The chain carries TRBV5-1 and TRBJ1-2, with D hard to call. The specimen sequenced was blood. The source is a woman aged 30 to 39 in good health. Here the CDR3 reads CASRVSGLNYGYTF. The CDR3 DNA reads TGCGCCAGCAGAGTAAGTGGGCTGAACTATGGCTACACCTTC. Together with reference TRBV5-1 and TRBJ1-2, the CDR3 gives the full variable domain: KAGVTQTPRYLIKTRGQQVTLSCSPISGHRSVSWYQQTPGQGLQFLFEYFSETQRNKGNFPGRFSGRQFSNSRSEMNVSTLELGDSALYLCASRVSGLNYGYTFGSGTRLTVV.